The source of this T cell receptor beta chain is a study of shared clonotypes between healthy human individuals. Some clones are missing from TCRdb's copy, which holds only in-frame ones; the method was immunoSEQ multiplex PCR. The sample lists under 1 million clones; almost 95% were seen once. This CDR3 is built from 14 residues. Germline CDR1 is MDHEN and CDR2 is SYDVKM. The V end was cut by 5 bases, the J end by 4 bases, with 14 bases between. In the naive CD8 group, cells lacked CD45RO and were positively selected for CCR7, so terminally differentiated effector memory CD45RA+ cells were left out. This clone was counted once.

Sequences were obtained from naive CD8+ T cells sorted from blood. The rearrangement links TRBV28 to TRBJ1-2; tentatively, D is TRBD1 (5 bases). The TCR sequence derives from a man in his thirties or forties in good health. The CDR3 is CASSTRQGGYGYTF. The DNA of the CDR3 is TGTGCCAGCAGTACTCGGCAGGGCGGCTATGGCTACACCTTC.